The 21 T cell receptor beta chains reported below all come from one sample, sequenced in a study of shared clonotypes between healthy human individuals. The method was immunoSEQ multiplex PCR; TCRdb's version includes in-frame clones alone and lacks a portion of them. The profile covers 190,000 or so clones, with 66% appearing a single time and roughly 10% taken by the ten largest. Sequenced sample: memory CD4+ T cells sorted from blood. The subset is: CD45RA-negative fraction. The receptor set was obtained from a man aged 25-40 years in good health.

This chain connects TRBV9 to TRBJ2-6; the D gene is possibly TRBD1 (6 bases). Looked up from germline, CDR1 is SGDLS and CDR2 is YYNGEE. Trimming removed 3 bases at V and 0 bases at J, with 10 bases between. This CDR3 is built from 16 residues. The chain's CDR3 is CASSDGGSSGANVLTF. CDR3 bases: TGTGCCAGCAGCGATGGGGGCTCCTCTGGGGCCAACGTCCTGACTTTC.

The chain recombines TRBV27 with TRBJ2-7; 7 nucleotides agree with TRBD2. Germline V gene lookup returns CDR1 MNHEY and CDR2 SMNVEV (reference sequence). The CDR3 loop spans 15 amino acids. V lost 5 bases, J lost 0 bases, and 7 bases stayed unmatched. The CDR3, as DNA: TGTGCCAGCAGTCCCATCGGCGGGAGCTCCTACGAGCAGTACTTC. Protein: CASSPIGGSSYEQYF.

The V call is TRBV9, the J call TRBJ1-1; D gene ambiguous. The CDR3 contains 15 residues. CDR1 SGDLS and CDR2 YYNGEE come from the germline V gene. V lost 0 bases, J lost 1 base, and 10 bases lay in between. The CDR3 protein is CASSVGGVRNTEAFF. In nucleotides, the CDR3 is TGTGCCAGCAGCGTAGGGGGAGTGAGGAACACTGAAGCTTTCTTT.

V and J are TRBV7-6 and TRBJ2-3; the match to TRBD2 covers 7 bases. This CDR3 has 15 residues. Germline V gene sequence: CDR1 SGHVS, CDR2 FNYEAQ. V lost 5 bases and J lost 1; bases outside the gene matches: 6. CDR3 nucleotides: TGTGCCAGCAGCCCCGGTGGGAGGGGCACAGATACGCAGTATTTT. Its protein is CASSPGGRGTDTQYF.

This clone was recorded only once. This chain connects TRBV4-2 to TRBJ2-2; 10 nucleotides align to TRBD2. With V trimmed by 1 base and J by 7 bases, 12 bases remained unmatched. CDR3 length: 18 amino acids. Germline assignment: CDR1 LGHNA and CDR2 YNFKEQ. Here the CDR3 reads CASSQGESLAGVVGELFF. In DNA form, the CDR3 reads TGTGCCAGCAGCCAAGGGGAATCTCTAGCGGGAGTGGTCGGGGAGCTGTTTTTT.

This chain joins TRBV6-9 and TRBJ2-1; D is unresolved. The CDR3 length is 11 residues. V was shortened by 7 bases and J by 3 bases, with 4 bases between the two germline ends. Germline V gene data show CDR1 as MNHGY and CDR2 as SVAAGI. The CDR3 DNA follows: TGTGCCAGCACCGGCTACAATGAGCAGTTCTTC. It specifies CASTGYNEQFF.

This clone has just a few counts. CDR3 region: CASSWGTNSGANVLTF. CDR3 DNA: TGTGCCAGCAGCTGGGGGACGAACTCTGGGGCCAACGTCCTGACTTTC. V usage is TRBV7-6 and J usage is TRBJ2-6, with D possibly being TRBD1 or TRBD2 (5 bases each). Looked up from germline, CDR1 is SGHVS and CDR2 is FNYEAQ. The CDR3 contains 16 residues. V was clipped by 4 bases and J by 0 bases, with 10 bases between them.

This clone has a handful of counts. The rearrangement uses TRBV6-5 and TRBJ2-5; tentatively, D is TRBD2 (6 bases). Looked up from germline, CDR1 is MNHEY and CDR2 is SVGAGI. The CDR3 is made up of 12 amino acids. Trimming took off 9 bases at V and 5 bases at J, with 13 bases between the two ends. The CDR3, as DNA: TGTGCCAGTGGGGCGGCGGGGGAGACCCAGTACTTC. Translated, it gives CASGAAGETQYF.

The chain has TRBV13 and TRBJ2-1; the D gene is possibly TRBD2 (6 bases). The CDR3 has 15 residues. Germline loops: CDR1 PRHDT, CDR2 FYEKMQ (reference sequence). V was cut by 7 bases and J by 6 bases, with 19 bases left in between. CDR3 in amino acids: CASTSWASVSNEQFF. The CDR3 region has the DNA TGTGCCAGCACATCTTGGGCTAGCGTCAGCAATGAGCAGTTCTTC.

The chain couples TRBV11-2 to TRBJ2-1; TRBD2 agrees at 8 bases. Germline trimming cut 0 bases from V and 4 bases from J; bases unmatched to any gene: 8. Germline V gene sequence: CDR1 SGHAT, CDR2 FQNNGV. This CDR3 comprises 17 residues. CDR3 protein: CASSLEIGGRRYNEQFF. The CDR3 DNA sequence: TGTGCCAGCAGCTTAGAAATAGGCGGGAGGAGGTACAATGAGCAGTTCTTC.

The CDR3 DNA is TGCGCCAGCAGCCAAGAAGTCCGTTCAGATACGCAGTATTTT. It encodes CASSQEVRSDTQYF. The J gene is TRBJ2-3, the V gene TRBV4-3; D is uncertain. The CDR3 has 14 amino acids. Germline lookup yields CDR1 LGHNA and CDR2 YSLEER. The germline V and J ends were trimmed by 0 bases and 4 bases, with 8 bases remaining between them.

The genes are TRBV27 and TRBJ2-7; 11 bases are shared with TRBD1. The trim removed 0 bases at V and 3 bases at J, leaving 4 bases unmatched. The germline gives CDR1 MNHEY, CDR2 SMNVEV (reference sequence). This CDR3 has 16 amino acids. The CDR3, as DNA: TGTGCCAGCAGTTTATCGAGGGGGACAGGGGGCTACGAGCAGTACTTC. This sequence encodes CASSLSRGTGGYEQYF.

This sequence joins TRBV11-3 and TRBJ2-1; tentative D call: TRBD2 (5 bases). Germline CDR1 is SGHNT and CDR2 is YENEEA. The V gene lost 1 base and the J gene lost 0 bases, with 7 bases spanning the gap. This CDR3 spans 15 amino acids. The CDR3 reads CASSLAAASYNEQFF. The CDR3 DNA reads TGTGCCAGCAGCTTAGCAGCGGCCTCCTACAATGAGCAGTTCTTC.

A few counts support this clone. The gene calls are TRBV27 and TRBJ2-7; 8 positions match TRBD1. J was trimmed by 6 bases and V by 8 bases; bases with no gene match: 6. CDR1 MNHEY and CDR2 SMNVEV come from the germline V gene (reference sequence). The length of the CDR3 is 12 residues. The CDR3, as DNA: TGTGCCAGCGGGGACAGGAAAGGCGAGCAGTACTTC. Its protein is CASGDRKGEQYF.

This sequence joins TRBV2 and TRBJ1-2; D uncertain. V lost 0 bases, J lost 8 bases, and 16 bases lay in between. The germline CDR1 and CDR2 sequences are SNHLY and FYNNEI. The CDR3 contains 15 residues. CDR3: CASSEAMGGSRGYTF. DNA for the CDR3: TGTGCCAGCAGTGAAGCGATGGGAGGGAGTCGGGGCTACACCTTC.

V usage is TRBV19 and J usage is TRBJ2-6; 12 bases fit TRBD2. V dropped 6 bases and J dropped 2; count of bases not matched to a gene: 5. The germline gives CDR1 LNHDA, CDR2 SQIVND (reference sequence). CDR3 length: 17 residues. The CDR3 coding sequence is TGTGCCAGTAGGACTAGCGGGAGCTTAACTGGGGCCAACGTCCTGACTTTC. This encodes CASRTSGSLTGANVLTF.

There are many counts of this clone. The chain uses TRBV2 and TRBJ1-1; D is unclear. CDR1 SNHLY and CDR2 FYNNEI come from the germline V gene. The V end was cut by 6 bases, the J end by 6 bases, with 8 bases between. The CDR3 sequence is 11 residues long. CDR3 DNA: TGTGCCAGCAGGTCGACATCTGAAGCTTTCTTT. Translated, it gives CASRSTSEAFF.

The rearrangement joins TRBV12-1 to TRBJ2-3; TRBD1, the D gene given by the table, was not confirmed from the DNA. TRBV12-1 is noted as a pseudogene. CDR3 size: 16 residues. This CDR3 is CASSFEMAYCTDTQYF. CDR3 DNA sequence: TGTGCCAGCAGCTTCGAAATGGCATATTGCACAGATACGCAGTATTTT.

The chain carries TRBV7-6 and TRBJ2-7, with TRBD2 matching over 9 bases. This CDR3 region has 14 residues. Germline loops: CDR1 SGHVS, CDR2 FNYEAQ. With V trimmed by 6 bases and J by 6 bases, 9 bases remained unmatched. CDR3 region: CASSSGTSLAEQYF. As DNA, the CDR3 is TGTGCCAGCAGTTCCGGGACTAGCCTTGCCGAGCAGTACTTC.

The chain is built from TRBV7-2 and TRBJ2-5; 7 positions match TRBD1. This CDR3 is 13 amino acids long. V shed 5 bases and J 2 bases; nucleotides not matched to a gene: 2. In germline, CDR1 is SGHTA, CDR2 FQGNSA. The DNA of the CDR3 is TGTGCCAGCAGCCCACAGGGGCAAGAGACCCAGTACTTC. Its translation is CASSPQGQETQYF.

The chain links TRBV18 to TRBJ2-7, with 8 bases aligning to TRBD1. CDR3 length equals 14 residues. Trimming took 4 bases from V and 3 from J; bases not matched to a gene: 5. Germline loops: CDR1 KGHSH, CDR2 LQKENI. CDR3 bases: TGTGCCAGCTCACTCGGACAGGGAGACTACGAGCAGTACTTC. This sequence encodes CASSLGQGDYEQYF.